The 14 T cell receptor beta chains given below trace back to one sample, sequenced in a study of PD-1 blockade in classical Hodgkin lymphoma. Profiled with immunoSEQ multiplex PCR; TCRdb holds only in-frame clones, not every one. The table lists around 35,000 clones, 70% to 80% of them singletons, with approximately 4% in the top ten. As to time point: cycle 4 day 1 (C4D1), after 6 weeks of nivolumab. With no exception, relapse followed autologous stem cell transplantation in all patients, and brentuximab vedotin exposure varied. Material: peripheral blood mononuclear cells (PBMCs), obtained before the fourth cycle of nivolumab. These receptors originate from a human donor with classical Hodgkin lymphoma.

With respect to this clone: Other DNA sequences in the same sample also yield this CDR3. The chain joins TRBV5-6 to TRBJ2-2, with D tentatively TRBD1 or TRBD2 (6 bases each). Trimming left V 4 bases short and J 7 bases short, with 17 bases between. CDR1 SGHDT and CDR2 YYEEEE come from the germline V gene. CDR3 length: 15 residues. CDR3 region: CASSLRLGGGGELFF. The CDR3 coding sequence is TGTGCCAGCAGCCTGAGACTGGGGGGCGGCGGGGAGCTGTTTTTT.

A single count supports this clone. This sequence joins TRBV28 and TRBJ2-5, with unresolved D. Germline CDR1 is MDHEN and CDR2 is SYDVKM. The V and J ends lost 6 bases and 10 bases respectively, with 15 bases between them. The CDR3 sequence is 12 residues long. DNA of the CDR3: TGTGCCAGCAGCGGACGGTTTTGGGACCAGTACTTC. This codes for CASSGRFWDQYF.

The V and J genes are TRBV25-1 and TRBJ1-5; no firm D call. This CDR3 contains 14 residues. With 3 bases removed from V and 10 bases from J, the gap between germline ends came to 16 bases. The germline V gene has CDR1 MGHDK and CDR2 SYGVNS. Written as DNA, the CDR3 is TGTGCCAGCAGTGAGCTCAGCTCCCTCCGTCCCCAGCATTTT. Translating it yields CASSELSSLRPQHF.

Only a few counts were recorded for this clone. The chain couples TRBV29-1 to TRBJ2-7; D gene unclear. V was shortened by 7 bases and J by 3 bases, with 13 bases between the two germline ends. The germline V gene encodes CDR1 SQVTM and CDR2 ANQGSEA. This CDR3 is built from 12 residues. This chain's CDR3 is CSAISGDYEQYF. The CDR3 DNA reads TGCAGCGCAATCAGTGGTGACTACGAGCAGTACTTC.

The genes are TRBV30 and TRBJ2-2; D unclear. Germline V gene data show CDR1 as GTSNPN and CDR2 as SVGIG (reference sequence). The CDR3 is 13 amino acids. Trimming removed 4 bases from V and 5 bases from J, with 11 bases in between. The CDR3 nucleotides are TGTGCCTGGAACGACGGATATACCGGGGAGCTGTTTTTT. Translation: CAWNDGYTGELFF.

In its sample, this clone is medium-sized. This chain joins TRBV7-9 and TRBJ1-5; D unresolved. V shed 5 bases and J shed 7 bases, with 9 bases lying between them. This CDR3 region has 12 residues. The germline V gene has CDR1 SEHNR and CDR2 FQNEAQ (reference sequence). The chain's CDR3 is CASSQENQPQHF. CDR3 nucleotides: TGTGCCAGCAGCCAGGAGAACCAGCCCCAGCATTTT.

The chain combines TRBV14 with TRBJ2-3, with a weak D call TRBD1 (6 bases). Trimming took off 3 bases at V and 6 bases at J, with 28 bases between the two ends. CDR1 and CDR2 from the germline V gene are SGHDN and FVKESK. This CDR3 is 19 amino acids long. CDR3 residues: CASSHAMIRTAEDTDTQYF. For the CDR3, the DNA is TGTGCCAGCAGCCACGCGATGATAAGGACAGCTGAAGACACCGATACGCAGTATTTT.

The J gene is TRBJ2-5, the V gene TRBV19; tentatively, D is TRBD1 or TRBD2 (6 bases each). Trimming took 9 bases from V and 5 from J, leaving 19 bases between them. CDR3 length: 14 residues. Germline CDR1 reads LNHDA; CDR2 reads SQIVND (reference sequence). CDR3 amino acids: CASGGPGLLETQYF. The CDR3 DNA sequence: TGTGCCAGCGGGGGCCCCGGACTATTGGAGACCCAGTACTTC. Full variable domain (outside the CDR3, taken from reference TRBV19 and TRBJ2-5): DGGITQSPKYLFRKEGQNVTLSCEQNLNHDAMYWYRQDPGQGLRLIYYSQIVNDFQKGDIAEGYSVSREKKESFPLTVTSAQKNPTAFYLCASGGPGLLETQYFGPGTRLLVL.

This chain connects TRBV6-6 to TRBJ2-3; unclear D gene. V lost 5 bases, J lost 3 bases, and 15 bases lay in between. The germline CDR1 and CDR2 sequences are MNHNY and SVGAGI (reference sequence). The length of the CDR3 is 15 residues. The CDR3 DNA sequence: TGTGCCAGCAGTACGGGTCCCAAAGATACAGATACGCAGTATTTT. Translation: CASSTGPKDTDTQYF.

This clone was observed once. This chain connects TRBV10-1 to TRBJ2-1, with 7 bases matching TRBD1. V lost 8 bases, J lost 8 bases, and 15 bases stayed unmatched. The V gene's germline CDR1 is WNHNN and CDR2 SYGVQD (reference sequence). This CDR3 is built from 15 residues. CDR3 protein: CASAFLGTALDEQFF. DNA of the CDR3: TGCGCCAGCGCTTTCTTGGGGACAGCGCTAGATGAGCAGTTCTTC.

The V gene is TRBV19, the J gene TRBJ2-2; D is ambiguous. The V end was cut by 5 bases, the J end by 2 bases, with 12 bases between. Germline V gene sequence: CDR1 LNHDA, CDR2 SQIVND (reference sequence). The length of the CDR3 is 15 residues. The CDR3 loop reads CASSVKGSNTGELFF. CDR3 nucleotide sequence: TGTGCCAGTAGTGTAAAGGGCTCTAACACCGGGGAGCTGTTTTTT.

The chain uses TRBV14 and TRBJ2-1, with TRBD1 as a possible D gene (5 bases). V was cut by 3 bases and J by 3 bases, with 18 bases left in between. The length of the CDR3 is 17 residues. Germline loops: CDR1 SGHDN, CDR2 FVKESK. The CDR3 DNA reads TGTGCCAGCAGCCATAATAGGGGTCTAACACTCTACAATGAGCAGTTCTTC. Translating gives CASSHNRGLTLYNEQFF.

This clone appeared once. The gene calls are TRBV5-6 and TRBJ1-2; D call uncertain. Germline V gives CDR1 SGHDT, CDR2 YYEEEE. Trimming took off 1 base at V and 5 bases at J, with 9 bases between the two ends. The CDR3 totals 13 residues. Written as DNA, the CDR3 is TGTGCCAGCAGCTTGCGGGATCTTTATGGCTACACCTTC. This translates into CASSLRDLYGYTF.

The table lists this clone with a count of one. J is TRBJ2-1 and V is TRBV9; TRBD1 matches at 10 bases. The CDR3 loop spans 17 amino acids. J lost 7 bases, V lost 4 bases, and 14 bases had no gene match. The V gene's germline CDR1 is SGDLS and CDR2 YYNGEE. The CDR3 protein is CASSPHPPGQGINEQFF. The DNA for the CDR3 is TGTGCCAGCAGCCCACATCCACCGGGACAGGGGATTAATGAGCAGTTCTTC.